This T cell receptor (beta chain) was found in a study of blood T cell repertoires in COVID-19 (TCRdb year 2020). With regard to the full study: Samples from collaborators originated in the United States, Italy and Spain and spanned both the acute and convalescent phases of COVID-19. The material from the prospective study consisted of cDNA or gDNA derived from T cells, B-cell-depleted T cells, or PBMCs. The dataset comprised deeply sampled blood TCRbeta repertoires from subjects exposed to, actively infected with, or recovered from COVID-19. The repertoires were released in a freely available public database meant as a resource for research on the immune response to SARS-CoV-2. Samples came from the ongoing ImmuneRACE study (first 160 participants) plus 1,254 subjects from 6 global collaborators. Nearly every sample came with metadata listing a de-identified subject ID, COVID-19 status, age in years and sex. Where available, HLA class I and class II types were obtained from metadata supplied by the sample provider rather than from assay-based typing.

Details on this clone: Its antigen specificity is not known. Per-base qualities were not stored, and no clone one base away is much larger.

The germline V gene encodes CDR1 ENHRY and CDR2 SYGVKD. Ends trimmed: V by 6 bases, J by 6 bases; bases unmatched to a gene: 7. Including the terminal cysteine and phenylalanine, the CDR3 comprises 14 residues. Of the read, only the CDR3 DNA is kept; its 42 bases are in frame from base 1. TCRbeta CDR3 regions were amplified from genomic DNA using the immunoSEQ Assay, a bias-controlled multiplex PCR. In the authors' own workflow: The number of nucleated cells in each sample was estimated by amplification of reference gene primers within the assay. Sequence reads were collapsed and filtered to measure the absolute abundance of every unique TCRbeta CDR3 rearrangement. For each sample, productive Simpson clonality was calculated by taking the square root of Simpson's diversity index across productive rearrangements. This immuneACCESS table, as held by TCRdb, lists in-frame sequences with V and J called but not all clones. Of the missing ones, under half trace to an unresolved V gene in checked studies; the others have no known cause. The V and J calls and the clone size are those of that table, but D and trimming were determined from the DNA. The sample profile shows 25,000 to 30,000 clones; about 85% of them were found once. Roughly 23% of the sample belongs to the ten largest clones.

The collaborating institutions used their own protocols to collect whole blood in K2EDTA tubes. For TCRbeta analysis, collaborators shipped samples as frozen whole blood, isolated PBMCs, or DNA extracted from either of those sample types. What the authors observed across the whole study: The quantity of clinical and demographic metadata differed by source and by participant and was supplied without curation.

This receptor was identified in a human donor in a cohort sampled during active COVID-19. The material sequenced was peripheral blood. The chain links TRBV10-3 with TRBJ2-7, and 11 bases in between align with TRBD1. This receptor carries the CDR3 CAISPGQGAGEQYF. The nucleotides read TGTGCCATCAGCCCCGGACAGGGGGCGGGCGAGCAGTACTTC.